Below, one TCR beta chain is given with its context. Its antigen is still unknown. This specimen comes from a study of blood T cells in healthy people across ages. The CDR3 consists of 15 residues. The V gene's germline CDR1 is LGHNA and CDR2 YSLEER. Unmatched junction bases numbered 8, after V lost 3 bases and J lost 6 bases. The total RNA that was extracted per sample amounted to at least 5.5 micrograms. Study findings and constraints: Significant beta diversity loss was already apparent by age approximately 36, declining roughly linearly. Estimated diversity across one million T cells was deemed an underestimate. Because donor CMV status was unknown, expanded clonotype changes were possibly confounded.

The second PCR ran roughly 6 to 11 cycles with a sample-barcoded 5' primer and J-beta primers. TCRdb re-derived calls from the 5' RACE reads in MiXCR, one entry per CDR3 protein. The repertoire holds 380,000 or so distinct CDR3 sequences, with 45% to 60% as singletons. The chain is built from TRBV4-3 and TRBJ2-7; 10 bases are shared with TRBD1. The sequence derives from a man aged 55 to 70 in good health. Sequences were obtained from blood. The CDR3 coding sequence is TGCGCCAGCAGCCATGCCGGGACAGGGGCGCCCGAGCAGTACTTC. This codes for CASSHAGTGAPEQYF.